The next 30 T cell receptor beta chains were all read from a single sample in a study of T cells in women clearing cervical HPV infection. Sequencing used immunoSEQ multiplex PCR; TCRdb keeps in-frame clones, though not all of them. This table holds tens of thousands of clones. Sequences were obtained from blood buffy coat. Every receptor here comes from a woman aged 18-70 years with a cervical HPV16 infection that either progressed to CIN3+ or cleared (not recorded which).

On this clone: With the read ending 3 residues before the CDR3 end, the germline J gene is used to fill in that end. The rearrangement joins TRBV10-3 to TRBJ2-7; TRBD1 matches at 10 bases. V gave up 7 bases and J gave up 5 bases; unmatched junction bases: 5. The germline gives CDR1 ENHRY, CDR2 SYGVKD. The CDR3 has 13 residues. This CDR3 reads CAINAGTGDEQYF. The sequenced CDR3 bases are TGTGCCATCAACGCCGGGACAGGGGACGAG.

Note on this clone: The observed sequence ends 3 residues before the CDR3 terminus, with the missing tail filled in from the germline J gene. The genes are TRBV6-1 and TRBJ2-2; D is undetermined. Germline values: CDR1 MNHNS, CDR2 SASEGT. CDR3 size: 12 residues. Trimming pared 2 bases from V and 6 bases from J, leaving 4 bases between. The sequenced CDR3 bases are TGTGCCAGCAGTGAACTTCCCGGGGAG. This translates into CASSELPGE. The full CDR3 protein is CASSELPGELFF.

A word on this clone: The germline gene is not matched at one end of the junction; a read error may be the cause. The CDR3 protein is CASPPSAAGDKGRRFSYEQYF. CDR3 DNA (partial): TGTGCCAGCCCACCTTCGGCCGCCGGGGACAAGGGGCGCCGCTTCTCCTACGAG. This rearrangement joins TRBV18 to TRBJ2-7, with TRBD1 as a possible D gene (6 bases). The observed sequence ends 3 residues before the CDR3 terminus, with the missing tail filled in from the germline J gene. The CDR3 totals 21 residues. Per germline, CDR1 KGHSH and CDR2 LQKENI.

The sequenced CDR3 bases are TGCGCCAGCAGCCATCTACAGGGGGTGGATGAAAAA. Its protein product is CASSHLQGVDEK. The CDR3 reads in full as CASSHLQGVDEKLFF. V is TRBV4-1 and J is TRBJ1-4; the match to TRBD1 covers 8 bases. The read halts 3 residues ahead of the CDR3 end, with the missing end drawn from the germline J gene. The CDR3 is 15 residues long. The germline CDR1 and CDR2 sequences are MGHRA and YSYEKL. V lost 3 bases to trimming and J lost 6 bases; unmatched junction nucleotides: 6.

A remark on this clone: Read coverage stops 3 residues before the CDR3 terminus; the germline J gene supplies the remainder. V usage is TRBV11-3 and J usage is TRBJ1-1; TRBD1 matches at 7 bases. Germline CDR1 reads SGHNT; CDR2 reads YENEEA. The V gene end was trimmed by 4 bases and the J gene end by 7 bases; junction bases not matched to a gene: 3. The CDR3 runs 12 residues. The DNA read from the CDR3 is TGTGCCAGCAGCTGGGACAGCCTTGAA. Translated: CASSWDSLE. The whole CDR3 protein is CASSWDSLEAFF.

Notes on this clone: The read halts 3 residues ahead of the CDR3 end, with the missing end drawn from the germline J gene. The rearrangement uses TRBV28 and TRBJ2-2, with D possibly matching TRBD1 (5 bases). CDR3 length: 15 amino acids. Trimming stripped 6 bases from V and 6 bases from J, with 17 bases between. Germline V gene sequence: CDR1 MDHEN, CDR2 SYDVKM. CDR3 bases read: TGTGCCAGCAGGTGGACACACTCCCGGGCCGGGGAG. Protein: CASRWTHSRAGE. The full CDR3 reads CASRWTHSRAGELFF.

Remarks on this clone: The CDR3 extends 3 residues past the end of the read, so its final part is completed from the germline J gene. This chain connects TRBV7-7 to TRBJ1-2; no firm D call. The germline V gene encodes CDR1 SSHAT and CDR2 FNYEAQ (reference sequence). This CDR3 comprises 13 residues. The CDR3 loop is CASSLDSTDTYTF. The DNA read from the CDR3 is TGTGCCAGCAGCTTAGACAGCACAGATACC.

A remark on this clone: The read halts 3 residues ahead of the CDR3 end, with the missing end drawn from the germline J gene. The chain couples TRBV20-1 to TRBJ2-3; 9 positions agree with TRBD2. Germline lookup yields CDR1 DFQATT and CDR2 SNEGSKA (reference sequence). The CDR3 is 13 residues long. V lost 6 bases to trimming and J lost 1 base; unmatched junction nucleotides: 2. CDR3 bases read: TGCAGTGCACGGACTAGCGGCACAGATACG. Its translation: CSARTSGTDT. The CDR3 in its entirety is CSARTSGTDTQYF.

A remark on this clone: The read halts 3 residues ahead of the CDR3 end, with the missing end drawn from the germline J gene. This chain links TRBV6-2 or TRBV6-3 with TRBJ2-5; D is perhaps TRBD1 or TRBD2 (5 bases each). V lost 9 bases, J lost 6 bases, and 23 bases lay in between. Germline loops: CDR1 MNHEY, CDR2 SVGEGT. There are 15 residues in the CDR3. The part of the CDR3 DNA that was read is TGTGCCAGTGCGCTCCAGGGCAGGGAGTGGAAGACC. Residues: CASALQGREWKT. The full-length CDR3 reads as CASALQGREWKTQYF.

Regarding this clone: The CDR3 goes on 3 residues after the read ends, and that part is filled in from the germline J gene. This rearrangement joins TRBV7-2 to TRBJ1-4; a possible D gene is TRBD1 (5 bases). The CDR3 sequence is 15 residues long. V was shortened by 7 bases and J by 4 bases, with 16 bases between the two germline ends. Germline lookup yields CDR1 SGHTA and CDR2 FQGNSA. CDR3 amino acids: CASNSYRGVNEKLFF. CDR3 DNA, as far as it was read: TGTGCCAGCAACTCTTACCGGGGGGTTAATGAAAAA. Filled out from reference TRBV7-2 and TRBJ1-4, the complete variable domain reads GAGVSQSPSNKVTEKGKDVELRCDPISGHTALYWYRQSLGQGLEFLIYFQGNSAPDKSGLPSDRFSAERTGGSVSTLTIQRTQQEDSAVYLCASNSYRGVNEKLFFGSGTQLSVL.

Remarks on this clone: The read stops 3 residues short of the end of the CDR3; the missing end is completed from the germline J gene. J is TRBJ1-3 and V is TRBV6-1, with D unresolved. This CDR3 has 15 residues. The V end was cut by 2 bases, the J end by 1 base, with 9 bases between. Germline V gene data show CDR1 as MNHNS and CDR2 as SASEGT. The covered CDR3 bases are TGTGCCAGCAGTGAACCGTTACTTTCTGGAAACACC. This sequence encodes CASSEPLLSGNT. The full CDR3 protein is CASSEPLLSGNTIYF.

Note on this clone: The sequenced fragment ends 3 residues before the CDR3 boundary, so the rest is inferred from the germline J gene. The gene calls are TRBV14 and TRBJ2-7; D remains unclear. The CDR3 length is 14 residues. Germline CDR1 reads SGHDN; CDR2 reads FVKESK. The V gene lost 4 bases and the J gene lost 3 bases, with 13 bases spanning the gap. CDR3 protein: CASSPIPSVYEQYF. The part of the CDR3 DNA that was read is TGTGCCAGCAGCCCCATTCCGTCGGTCTACGAG.

Remarks on this clone: The read gets to within 3 residues of the CDR3 end, and the germline J gene fills in the rest. The chain joins TRBV7-2 to TRBJ2-4; TRBD2 might be the D (6 bases). Germline assignment: CDR1 SGHTA and CDR2 FQGNSA. CDR3 size: 14 residues. The covered CDR3 bases are TGTGCCAGCAGCTTTACAGCACCGACGGAGGGT. Translating it yields CASSFTAPTEG. The whole CDR3 protein reads CASSFTAPTEGQYF.

About this clone: The read ends 3 residues shy of where the CDR3 ends; the end is completed using the germline J gene. The gene calls are TRBV19 and TRBJ1-2, with TRBD1 matching 9 bases. Germline CDR1 and CDR2: LNHDA and SQIVND (reference sequence). The CDR3 is 16 residues long. The CDR3 spells CASSGFGQGRTYDYTF. The part of the CDR3 DNA that was read is TGTGCCAGTAGTGGATTTGGACAGGGGCGCACCTACGAC.

As regards this clone: Coverage ceases 3 residues before the CDR3 finishes, and the germline J gene fills in the end. V is TRBV29-1 and J is TRBJ1-1; 8 nucleotides match TRBD1. Germline trimming cut 6 bases from V and 2 bases from J; bases unmatched to any gene: 5. Per germline, CDR1 SQVTM and CDR2 ANQGSEA. This CDR3 has 13 residues. The DNA read from the CDR3 is TGCAGCGTACCGGGACAGGTTAACACTGAA. Its translation is CSVPGQVNTE. The whole CDR3 sequence is CSVPGQVNTEAFF. Supplemented by reference TRBV29-1 and TRBJ1-1, the full variable domain reads SAVISQKPSRDICQRGTSLTIQCQVDSQVTMMFWYRQQPGQSLTLIATANQGSEATYESGFVIDKFPISRPNLTFSTLTVSNMSPEDSSIYLCSVPGQVNTEAFFGQGTRLTVV.

To note about this clone: The read ends 3 residues shy of where the CDR3 ends; the end is completed using the germline J gene. The J gene is TRBJ2-7, the V gene TRBV28, with a tentative D call TRBD1 (5 bases). V lost 4 bases, J lost 1 base, and 14 bases lay in between. This CDR3 region has 15 residues. Germline V CDR1 and CDR2: MDHEN, SYDVKM. The CDR3 is CASSSWGDSSYEQYF. CDR3 DNA, as far as it was read: TGTGCCAGCAGTTCTTGGGGCGACAGTTCCTACGAG.

CDR3 region: CASTGQGGSPLFF. The part of the CDR3 DNA that was read is TGTGCCAGCACCGGGCAGGGCGGATCACCA. This chain links TRBV6-2 or TRBV6-3 with TRBJ1-4, with a tentative D call TRBD1 (5 bases). The read comes to an end 3 residues before the CDR3 does, leaving the germline J gene to fill in the end. The CDR3 loop spans 13 amino acids. Germline V gene lookup returns CDR1 MNHEY and CDR2 SVGEGT.

The CDR3 spells CASSLLGRRVELFF. The part of the CDR3 DNA that was read is TGTGCCAGCAGCTTATTGGGTCGGCGGGTAGAG. The chain has TRBV7-2 and TRBJ2-2; D may be TRBD2 (5 bases). The missing CDR3 end, 3 residues past where the read stops, is filled in from the germline J gene. The CDR3 is made up of 14 amino acids. Germline CDR1 and CDR2: SGHTA and FQGNSA.

Turning to this clone: The read comes to an end 3 residues before the CDR3 does, leaving the germline J gene to fill in the end. The gene calls are TRBV2 and TRBJ2-3; 11 nucleotides line up with TRBD2. The CDR3 covers 17 residues. Germline CDR1 is SNHLY and CDR2 is FYNNEI. The sequenced part of the CDR3 DNA is TGTGCCAGCAGTCCACTACGACTAGCGGGAACTGGAGAGACG. Amino acids: CASSPLRLAGTGET. The complete CDR3 reads CASSPLRLAGTGETQYF.

Concerning this clone itself: The sequence runs out 3 residues before the end of the CDR3; the remainder is reconstructed from the germline J gene. This chain connects TRBV7-2 to TRBJ2-7, with D perhaps TRBD1 (6 bases). CDR3 size: 12 residues. Germline values: CDR1 SGHTA, CDR2 FQGNSA. Trimming left V 5 bases short and J 3 bases short, with 8 bases between. The covered CDR3 bases are TGTGCCAGCAGCCGGACAGACTACGAG. Its protein is CASSRTDYE. The entire CDR3 is CASSRTDYEQYF.

Of note for this clone: Read coverage stops 3 residues before the CDR3 terminus; the germline J gene supplies the remainder. The chain couples TRBV5-1 to TRBJ2-5, with a weak D call TRBD1 (6 bases). In germline, CDR1 is SGHRS, CDR2 YFSETQ. V lost 3 bases to trimming and J lost 3 bases, with 15 bases between them. This CDR3 spans 15 amino acids. The sequenced part of the CDR3 DNA is TGCGCCAGCAGCTGGGACGGGACATCGGAAGAGACC. Encoded protein: CASSWDGTSEET. The entire CDR3 is CASSWDGTSEETQYF.

To note about this clone: The read finishes 3 residues shy of the CDR3 end, and the germline J gene is used to complete it. J is TRBJ1-1 and V is TRBV18, with D possibly matching TRBD1 (6 bases). CDR3 size: 16 residues. V was trimmed by 3 bases and J by 0 bases, leaving 14 bases between them. Germline CDR1 and CDR2: KGHSH and LQKENI. The CDR3 reads CASSPPGQLMNTEAFF. The CDR3 bases that were read are TGTGCCAGCTCACCTCCCGGACAGCTGATGAACACTGAA. Variable domain in full (rest from reference TRBV18 and TRBJ1-1): NAGVMQNPRHLVRRRGQEARLRCSPMKGHSHVYWYRQLPEEGLKFMVYLQKENIIDESGMPKERFSAEFPKEGPSILRIQQVVRGDSAAYFCASSPPGQLMNTEAFFGQGTRLTVV.

As regards this clone: The observed sequence ends 3 residues before the CDR3 terminus, with the missing tail filled in from the germline J gene. J is TRBJ2-1 and V is TRBV11-3, with 11 bases identical to TRBD1. V dropped 5 bases and J dropped 9; count of bases not matched to a gene: 6. Germline V gene lookup returns CDR1 SGHNT and CDR2 YENEEA. The CDR3 is 14 residues long. The CDR3: CASSQDRGLSEQFF. The covered CDR3 bases are TGTGCCAGCAGCCAGGACAGGGGGCTGAGTGAG.

Points on this clone: The CDR3 is cut off 3 residues early in the read; its end comes from the germline J gene. The rearrangement links TRBV5-6 to TRBJ2-7; TRBD2 matches 7 bases. The germline V gene has CDR1 SGHDT and CDR2 YYEEEE. With V trimmed by 2 bases and J by 3 bases, 5 bases remained unmatched. The CDR3 is made up of 14 amino acids. CDR3 DNA, as far as it was read: TGTGCCAGCAGCTTTGGGTTAGCGGGCTACGAG. As protein: CASSFGLAGYE. In full, the CDR3 reads CASSFGLAGYEQYF. Together with reference TRBV5-6 and TRBJ2-7, the CDR3 gives the full variable domain: DAGVTQSPTHLIKTRGQQVTLRCSPKSGHDTVSWYQQALGQGPQFIFQYYEEEERQRGNFPDRFSGHQFPNYSSELNVNALLLGDSALYLCASSFGLAGYEQYFGPGTRLTVT.

In regard to this clone: The sequenced fragment ends 3 residues before the CDR3 boundary, so the rest is inferred from the germline J gene. V usage is TRBV27 and J usage is TRBJ1-5; 7 nucleotides line up with TRBD1. V shed 4 bases and J 6 bases; nucleotides not matched to a gene: 6. CDR3 length equals 14 residues. Germline values: CDR1 MNHEY, CDR2 SMNVEV (reference sequence). The CDR3 reads CASSSIQGGQPQHF. The CDR3 bases that were read are TGTGCCAGCAGTTCAATTCAGGGGGGTCAGCCC.

Turning to this clone: With the read ending 3 residues before the CDR3 end, the germline J gene is used to fill in that end. The chain carries TRBV20-1 and TRBJ2-3; D may be TRBD2 (6 bases). This CDR3 contains 13 residues. Germline V lookup: CDR1 DFQATT, CDR2 SNEGSKA (reference sequence). Trimming stripped 5 bases from V and 2 bases from J, with 11 bases between. This CDR3 is CSAERDSTDTQYF. CDR3 bases read: TGCAGTGCTGAACGGGACTCCACAGATACG.

For this clone: The read gets to within 3 residues of the CDR3 end, and the germline J gene fills in the rest. The chain employs TRBV5-5 and TRBJ2-1; TRBD1 is a possible D gene (5 bases). V was cut by 3 bases and J by 3 bases, with 13 bases left in between. Per the germline V gene, CDR1 is SGHKS and CDR2 is YYEKEE (reference sequence). This CDR3 comprises 15 residues. Partial CDR3 DNA: TGTGCCAGCAGCTCGTCATCAGGGCTCTACAATGAG. It is translated as CASSSSSGLYNE. The full CDR3 protein reads CASSSSSGLYNEQFF.

Incomplete CDR3 DNA: TGCGCCAGCAGACCCGGACTAGCGGCTCAAGAGACC. Amino acid sequence: CASRPGLAAQET. The entire CDR3 protein is CASRPGLAAQETQYF. The gene calls are TRBV5-1 and TRBJ2-5; 10 bases are shared with TRBD2. The CDR3 end falls 3 residues outside the read, so it is completed with the germline J gene. V trimming: 5 bases; J trimming: 2 bases; junction bases outside the gene matches: 6. This CDR3 has 15 residues. CDR1 and CDR2 from the germline V gene are SGHRS and YFSETQ.

Comments on this clone: The read terminates 3 residues ahead of where the CDR3 ends, so the germline J gene completes it. The chain links TRBV30 to TRBJ2-3; D ambiguous. The CDR3 has 13 amino acids. Per the germline V gene, CDR1 is GTSNPN and CDR2 is SVGIG (reference sequence). The sequenced CDR3 bases are TGTGCCTGGAGTCTAGGCCTACAAGAGACG. This sequence encodes CAWSLGLQET. The whole CDR3 sequence reads CAWSLGLQETQYF. Full variable domain (outside the CDR3, taken from reference TRBV30 and TRBJ2-3): SQTIHQWPATLVQPVGSPLSLECTVEGTSNPNLYWYRQAAGRGLQLLFYSVGIGQISSEVPQNLSASRPQDRQFILSSKKLLLSDSGFYLCAWSLGLQETQYFGPGTRLTVL.

In the case of this clone: Read coverage stops 3 residues before the CDR3 terminus; the germline J gene supplies the remainder. The chain couples TRBV6-2 or TRBV6-3 to TRBJ2-7, with 7 bases matching TRBD2. Germline trimming cut 0 bases from V and 3 bases from J; bases unmatched to any gene: 11. Germline V gene lookup returns CDR1 MNHEY and CDR2 SVGEGT. CDR3 length: 17 residues. The part of the CDR3 DNA that was read is TGTGCCAGCAGTTACTCGAGGACTAGTCTTGGGATCTACGAG. The encoded protein is CASSYSRTSLGIYE. In full, the CDR3 is CASSYSRTSLGIYEQYF.